Detailed here is one T cell receptor (beta chain). This sample was included in a study of graft-versus-host responses after intestinal transplantation. Looking at the study overall: All recipients were given anti-thymocyte globulin induction, and tacrolimus and steroids were then administered for around three years. Overall study findings and caveats: Detection of GvH clones occurred in recipient marrow, and some had their first appearance in ileum or blood.

Plates contained roughly 200,000 CFSE-labeled responder cells and roughly 200,000 irradiated, violet-dye-labeled stimulator cells. Proliferating CFSE-low CD3+CD4+ and CD3+CD8+ responders were sorted after the reaction. Per the germline V gene, CDR1 is SNHLY and CDR2 is FYNNEI. The CDR3 is 8 residues long. Deletions cut 0 bases from V and 13 bases from J, with 0 bases between. The protocol was immunoSEQ multiplex PCR, while the TCRdb copy is restricted to in-frame clones and leaves out a portion. The table has approximately 1,600 clones, roughly two thirds seen once; the top ten hold 6% to 8.5%. This specimen consisted of alloreactive CD8+ T cells from a mixed lymphocyte reaction culture, obtained before transplantation. Subset indicated: CFSE-low proliferating T cells sorted from roughly six-day pre-transplant mixed lymphocyte reaction (GvH or HvG direction). The TCR originated in a human patient who was an organ donor for intestinal transplantation. The genes are TRBV2 and TRBJ1-1; D uncertain. Here the CDR3 reads CASSEAFF. Written as DNA, the CDR3 is TGTGCCAGCAGTGAAGCTTTCTTT.